Listed below are T cell receptor beta chains from one sample, sequenced in a study of response to subunit inactivated influenza vaccine. Using its own MiXCR run on the RT-PCR reads, TCRdb lists one record per CDR3 protein. The sample includes some 300,000 distinct CDR3 sequences, around 22% of them seen just once. The starting material was PBMCs from blood, obtained less than 22 months after vaccination. The receptors stem from a man between 50 and 75 years old who received an inactivated influenza vaccine. Both conserved end residues are part of each CDR3. D genes are given only for firm matches. Size values are once, few and many counts, or a class for expanded clones, and some rows have none.

TRBJ2-4 | . | TRBD1 | TRBV4-3 | TGCGCCAGCAGCCGATCCGGGACAGGGGAAACCAAAAACATTCAGTACTTC | CASSRSGTGETKNIQYF
TRBJ1-6 | . | TRBD1 | TRBV9 | TGTGCCAGCAGTATGACAGGGGACAATTCACCCCTCCACTTT | CASSMTGDNSPLHF
TRBJ1-3 | . | . | TRBV6-1 | TGTGCCAGCAGTAGACCCCCGGGATCTGGAAACACCATATATTTT | CASSRPPGSGNTIYF
TRBJ1-6 | . | TRBD1 | TRBV18 | TGTGCCAGCTCGAGACTGGGGACAGGGTCTTCACCCCTCCACTTT | CASSRLGTGSSPLHF
TRBJ2-5 | . | . | TRBV20-1 | TGCAGTGCCCTGACAGCGCGAAATATCCAAGAGACCCAGTACTTC | CSALTARNIQETQYF
TRBJ1-1 | many | TRBD1 | TRBV11-1 | TGTGCCAGCAGCTCACGGGACAGACAGAACACTGAAGCTTTCTTT | CASSSRDRQNTEAFF
TRBJ2-7 | . | TRBD1 | TRBV5-1 | TGCGCCAGCAGCTTTGGGCGACAGGGGCTCGCCTACGAGCAGTACTTC | CASSFGRQGLAYEQYF
TRBJ1-1 | . | TRBD1 | TRBV20-1 | TGCAGTGCTAGTGGCACAGGGGGTTTCACTGAAGCTTTCTTT | CSASGTGGFTEAFF
TRBJ1-2 | . | . | TRBV7-9 | TGTGCCAGCAGCCGAACTTCAGGGGATGGTGGCTACACCTTC | CASSRTSGDGGYTF
TRBJ2-7 | . | TRBD1 | TRBV4-1 | TGCGCCAGCAGCGACAGGGGCGCCTACGAGCAGTACTTC | CASSDRGAYEQYF